This T cell receptor (beta chain) was captured in a study of T cell repertoires in cytomegalovirus infection. This clonotype turned up a few times. Germline V gene data show CDR1 as MDHEN and CDR2 as SYDVKM. The V and J ends lost 4 bases and 3 bases respectively, with 16 bases between them. The CDR3 is 15 residues long. Using its own MiXCR run on the reads, TCRdb lists one record per CDR3 protein. The repertoire holds under 350,000 distinct CDR3 sequences, with around 9.5% as singletons. Sequenced material: PBMCs. This chain links TRBV28 with TRBJ2-7; D is unclear. The sequence derives from a human donor in good health (CMV status not recorded). Some clones in this sample may be carry-over from other donors' samples. Written as DNA, the CDR3 is TGTGCCAGCAGTTCCCGCCTCAACCTAGGCTACGAGCAGTACTTC. Protein sequence: CASSSRLNLGYEQYF.